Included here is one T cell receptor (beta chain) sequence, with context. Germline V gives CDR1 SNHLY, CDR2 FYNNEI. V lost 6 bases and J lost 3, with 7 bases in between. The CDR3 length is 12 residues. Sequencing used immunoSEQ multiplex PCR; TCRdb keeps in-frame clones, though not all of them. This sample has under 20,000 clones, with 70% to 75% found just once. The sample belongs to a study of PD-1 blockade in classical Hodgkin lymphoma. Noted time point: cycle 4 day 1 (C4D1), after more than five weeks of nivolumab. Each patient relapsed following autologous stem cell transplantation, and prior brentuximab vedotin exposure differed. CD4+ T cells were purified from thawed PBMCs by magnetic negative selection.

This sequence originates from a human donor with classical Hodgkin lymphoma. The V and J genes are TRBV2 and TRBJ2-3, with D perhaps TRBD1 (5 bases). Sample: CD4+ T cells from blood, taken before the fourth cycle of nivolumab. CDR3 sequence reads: CASRGLTDTQYF. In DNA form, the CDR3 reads TGTGCCAGCAGGGGGCTTACAGATACGCAGTATTTT.